Listed below are T cell receptor beta chains from one sample, sequenced in a study of OX40 agonist ivuxolimab in advanced cancers. Profiling relied on immunoSEQ multiplex PCR, and the TCRdb table lists in-frame clones only, not all of them. Among fewer than 40,000 clones listed, under 90% were seen once. The starting material was CD4+ or CD8+ T cells sorted from blood, obtained in a trial of the OX40 agonist ivuxolimab. The receptors derive from an adult with an advanced solid tumor such as melanoma, head and neck, liver or kidney cancer. The CDR3 runs from the conserved cysteine through the conserved F or W. D genes are given only for firm matches. Clone sizes are given selectively: once, few, many, or a class where the clone is expanded.

cdr3_length: 12
v_call: TRBV18
clone_size: NA
j_call: TRBJ1-1
d_call: NA
cdr3_nt: TGTGCCAGCTCACCAGGGGCGGTCCGGACTTTCTTT
cdr3_aa: CASSPGAVRTFF

cdr3_length: 16
v_call: TRBV7-9
clone_size: NA
j_call: TRBJ1-1
d_call: NA
cdr3_nt: TGTGCCAGCAGCCCCGGGGGGGACACTCTGAACACTGAAGCTTTCTTT
cdr3_aa: CASSPGGDTLNTEAFF

cdr3_length: 17
v_call: TRBV19
clone_size: NA
j_call: TRBJ1-4
d_call: NA
cdr3_nt: TGTGCCAGTAGTATAGCCCCTCGGGGGGGATCCAATGAAAAACTGTTTTTT
cdr3_aa: CASSIAPRGGSNEKLFF

cdr3_length: 13
v_call: TRBV18
clone_size: once
j_call: TRBJ1-5
d_call: NA
cdr3_nt: TGTGCCAGCTCACAGGAAGGAGATCAGCCCCAGCATTTT
cdr3_aa: CASSQEGDQPQHF

cdr3_length: 15
v_call: TRBV1
clone_size: NA
j_call: TRBJ2-4
d_call: NA
cdr3_nt: TGCACCAGCAGCCCGAACCGGGACAGGGAGAACATTCAGTACTTC
cdr3_aa: CTSSPNRDRENIQYF

cdr3_length: 15
v_call: TRBV6-5
clone_size: NA
j_call: TRBJ1-3
d_call: TRBD1
cdr3_nt: TGTGCCAGCAGTTACTCGACAGGGGTGGGAAACACCATATATTTT
cdr3_aa: CASSYSTGVGNTIYF

cdr3_length: 14
v_call: TRBV10-2
clone_size: NA
j_call: TRBJ2-1
d_call: NA
cdr3_nt: TGCGCCAGCAGTGAGAGTCCCCAGGGGAATGAGCAGTTCTTC
cdr3_aa: CASSESPQGNEQFF

cdr3_length: 15
v_call: TRBV11-2
clone_size: NA
j_call: TRBJ2-7
d_call: TRBD2
cdr3_nt: TGTGCCAGCAGCTCTCACCCCACTAGCGGCTACGAGCAGTACTTC
cdr3_aa: CASSSHPTSGYEQYF

cdr3_length: 16
v_call: TRBV29-1
clone_size: NA
j_call: TRBJ2-1
d_call: TRBD2
cdr3_nt: TGCAGCGTTACGGGACTAGCGGGGGGAGCCTACAATGAGCAGTTCTTC
cdr3_aa: CSVTGLAGGAYNEQFF

cdr3_length: 14
v_call: TRBV6-5
clone_size: NA
j_call: TRBJ1-2
d_call: NA
cdr3_nt: TGTGCCATCGCCCGAAGCAGGGAGGGGTATGGCTACACCTTC
cdr3_aa: CAIARSREGYGYTF

cdr3_length: 13
v_call: TRBV29-1
clone_size: NA
j_call: TRBJ1-1
d_call: TRBD1
cdr3_nt: TGCAGCGCAGCGACAGGGTCGAACACTGAAGCTTTCTTT
cdr3_aa: CSAATGSNTEAFF

cdr3_length: 13
v_call: TRBV7-2
clone_size: NA
j_call: TRBJ1-2
d_call: TRBD1
cdr3_nt: TGTGCCAGCAGCTTAGAGACAGGGAGTGGCTACACCTTC
cdr3_aa: CASSLETGSGYTF

cdr3_length: 18
v_call: TRBV10-3
clone_size: NA
j_call: TRBJ2-3
d_call: TRBD2
cdr3_nt: TGTGCCATCAGTGAGGGACTAGCGGGAAAATCTAGCACAGATACGCAGTATTTT
cdr3_aa: CAISEGLAGKSSTDTQYF

cdr3_length: 13
v_call: TRBV6-5
clone_size: NA
j_call: TRBJ2-7
d_call: NA
cdr3_nt: TGTGCCAGCACCAAGCCCTCCACCTACGAGCAGTACTTC
cdr3_aa: CASTKPSTYEQYF

cdr3_length: 15
v_call: TRBV7-2
clone_size: NA
j_call: TRBJ2-1
d_call: TRBD2
cdr3_nt: TGTGCCAGCAGCACCACTAGCGGGGGCTACAATGAGCAGTTCTTC
cdr3_aa: CASSTTSGGYNEQFF

cdr3_length: 14
v_call: TRBV7-2
clone_size: NA
j_call: TRBJ1-4
d_call: NA
cdr3_nt: TGTGCCAGCAGCTCCGTGGGCCGGAATGAAAAACTGTTTTTT
cdr3_aa: CASSSVGRNEKLFF

cdr3_length: 15
v_call: TRBV5-1
clone_size: NA
j_call: TRBJ2-7
d_call: NA
cdr3_nt: TGCGCCAGCAAACCCCCCCCCGGCAGGGCCTACGAGCAGTACTTC
cdr3_aa: CASKPPPGRAYEQYF

cdr3_length: 14
v_call: TRBV6-6
clone_size: NA
j_call: TRBJ1-1
d_call: NA
cdr3_nt: TGTGCCAGCAGCTCGGACGGGACGAACACTGAAGCTTTCTTT
cdr3_aa: CASSSDGTNTEAFF

cdr3_length: 16
v_call: TRBV9
clone_size: NA
j_call: TRBJ2-6
d_call: NA
cdr3_nt: TGTGCCAGCAGTAGTGGGACACCATCTGGGGCCAACGTCCTGACTTTC
cdr3_aa: CASSSGTPSGANVLTF

cdr3_length: 15
v_call: TRBV2
clone_size: NA
j_call: TRBJ1-5
d_call: NA
cdr3_nt: TGTGCCAGCAGTGTAGACCTCTATCCGGTCCAGCCCCAGCATTTT
cdr3_aa: CASSVDLYPVQPQHF

cdr3_length: 13
v_call: TRBV7-8
clone_size: NA
j_call: TRBJ2-7
d_call: NA
cdr3_nt: TGTGCCAGCAGCTCGGCCCCGGGCTACGAGCAGTACTTC
cdr3_aa: CASSSAPGYEQYF

cdr3_length: 15
v_call: TRBV7-2
clone_size: NA
j_call: TRBJ2-7
d_call: TRBD1
cdr3_nt: TGTGCCAGCAGCAACGGACAGGAGAGCTCCTACGAGCAGTACTTC
cdr3_aa: CASSNGQESSYEQYF

cdr3_length: 16
v_call: TRBV19
clone_size: NA
j_call: TRBJ1-5
d_call: NA
cdr3_nt: TGTGCCAGTAGTATAGCGCATCATCCACCCAATCAGCCCCAGCATTTT
cdr3_aa: CASSIAHHPPNQPQHF

cdr3_length: 13
v_call: TRBV9
clone_size: NA
j_call: TRBJ2-5
d_call: NA
cdr3_nt: TGTGCCAGCAGCAACTCCCCTAGAGAGACCCAGTACTTC
cdr3_aa: CASSNSPRETQYF

cdr3_length: 12
v_call: TRBV6-1
clone_size: NA
j_call: TRBJ1-1
d_call: NA
cdr3_nt: TGTGCCAGCAGCTTCGGGGGCACTGAAGCTTTCTTT
cdr3_aa: CASSFGGTEAFF

cdr3_length: 16
v_call: TRBV19
clone_size: NA
j_call: TRBJ2-2
d_call: NA
cdr3_nt: TGTGCCAGTACTGGAGGGGCCCATCTTAGCACCGGGGAGCTGTTTTTT
cdr3_aa: CASTGGAHLSTGELFF

cdr3_length: 13
v_call: TRBV19
clone_size: NA
j_call: TRBJ2-5
d_call: NA
cdr3_nt: TGTGCCAGTACCTCAGGAGGGAGGGAGACCCAGTACTTC
cdr3_aa: CASTSGGRETQYF

cdr3_length: 11
v_call: TRBV25-1
clone_size: NA
j_call: TRBJ1-2
d_call: NA
cdr3_nt: TGTGCCAGCAGTGAATTTGGTGGCTACACCTTC
cdr3_aa: CASSEFGGYTF

cdr3_length: 15
v_call: TRBV7-9
clone_size: few
j_call: TRBJ1-5
d_call: NA
cdr3_nt: TGTGCCAGCAGCTTAGGTTTGGGGTATGATCAGCCCCAGCATTTT
cdr3_aa: CASSLGLGYDQPQHF

cdr3_length: 15
v_call: TRBV19
clone_size: NA
j_call: TRBJ2-3
d_call: NA
cdr3_nt: TGTGCCAGTACCTCTACGGCAGGACGTCCAGATACGCAGTATTTT
cdr3_aa: CASTSTAGRPDTQYF

cdr3_length: 14
v_call: TRBV7-9
clone_size: NA
j_call: TRBJ2-7
d_call: TRBD1
cdr3_nt: TGTGCCAGCAGCCGGGGACAGGGAGTTGACGAGCAGTACTTC
cdr3_aa: CASSRGQGVDEQYF

cdr3_length: 11
v_call: TRBV30
clone_size: NA
j_call: TRBJ1-1
d_call: NA
cdr3_nt: TGTGCCTGGGCTGGAATAGGAGAAGCTTTCTTT
cdr3_aa: CAWAGIGEAFF

cdr3_length: 19
v_call: TRBV4-3
clone_size: NA
j_call: TRBJ2-6
d_call: NA
cdr3_nt: TGCGCCAGCAGCCAAGATCTTCTTAGGACGGACCCTGGGGCCAACGTCCTGACTTTC
cdr3_aa: CASSQDLLRTDPGANVLTF

cdr3_length: 15
v_call: TRBV7-2
clone_size: NA
j_call: TRBJ2-5
d_call: NA
cdr3_nt: TGTGCCAGCAGCTTAGCGGGTCCCTCGTCGTGGACCCAGTACTTC
cdr3_aa: CASSLAGPSSWTQYF

cdr3_length: 15
v_call: TRBV18
clone_size: few
j_call: TRBJ1-5
d_call: NA
cdr3_nt: TGTGCCAGCTCACCCTCGGGAGGGAGGGGGCAGCCCCAGCATTTT
cdr3_aa: CASSPSGGRGQPQHF

cdr3_length: 14
v_call: TRBV5-1
clone_size: few
j_call: TRBJ2-4
d_call: TRBD1
cdr3_nt: TGCGCCAGCAGCCCGGGACAGTCTTCAAACATTCAGTACTTC
cdr3_aa: CASSPGQSSNIQYF

cdr3_length: 15
v_call: TRBV28
clone_size: NA
j_call: TRBJ1-2
d_call: NA
cdr3_nt: TGTGCCAGCAGCGGACCCATACAGGGCGCTTCTCGCTACACCTTC
cdr3_aa: CASSGPIQGASRYTF

cdr3_length: 11
v_call: TRBV7-9
clone_size: few
j_call: TRBJ1-2
d_call: NA
cdr3_nt: TGTGCCAGCAGCTTAGCGGCGGCCCACACCTTC
cdr3_aa: CASSLAAAHTF

cdr3_length: 14
v_call: TRBV6-4
clone_size: NA
j_call: TRBJ2-7
d_call: NA
cdr3_nt: TGTGCCCCAACCCCGACAGGAGTTACCTACGAGCAGTACTTC
cdr3_aa: CAPTPTGVTYEQYF

cdr3_length: 11
v_call: TRBV5-6
clone_size: NA
j_call: TRBJ1-2
d_call: NA
cdr3_nt: TGTGCCAGCAGCACTGGAAATGGCTACACCTTC
cdr3_aa: CASSTGNGYTF

cdr3_length: 15
v_call: TRBV5-1
clone_size: NA
j_call: TRBJ2-5
d_call: TRBD2
cdr3_nt: TGCGCCAGCAGCTTAGCAGCGGGGAGGGATGAGACCCAGTACTTC
cdr3_aa: CASSLAAGRDETQYF

cdr3_length: 14
v_call: TRBV5-1
clone_size: few
j_call: TRBJ2-1
d_call: NA
cdr3_nt: TGCGCCAGCAGCTTGGATAGCGGTCGGGATGAGCAGTTCTTC
cdr3_aa: CASSLDSGRDEQFF

cdr3_length: 18
v_call: TRBV18
clone_size: NA
j_call: TRBJ2-1
d_call: TRBD2
cdr3_nt: TGTGCCAGCTCACCACCCCTAGCGGGAGGGCCCCTCCACAATGAGCAGTTCTTC
cdr3_aa: CASSPPLAGGPLHNEQFF

cdr3_length: 13
v_call: TRBV6-5
clone_size: once
j_call: TRBJ2-3
d_call: NA
cdr3_nt: TGTGCCAGCAGTTGGGCCGATTCAGATACGCAGTATTTT
cdr3_aa: CASSWADSDTQYF

cdr3_length: 17
v_call: TRBV4-2
clone_size: NA
j_call: TRBJ2-7
d_call: TRBD1
cdr3_nt: TGTGCCAGCAGCCTGGGGGACAACCGGGACAGGGTGATGGAGCAGTACTTC
cdr3_aa: CASSLGDNRDRVMEQYF

cdr3_length: 12
v_call: TRBV7-2
clone_size: NA
j_call: TRBJ1-4
d_call: NA
cdr3_nt: TGTGCCAGCAGGACGGGGAATCAAAAACTGTTTTTT
cdr3_aa: CASRTGNQKLFF

cdr3_length: 18
v_call: TRBV25-1
clone_size: once
j_call: TRBJ1-2
d_call: TRBD1
cdr3_nt: TGTGCCACCCAAGCCCCAGGGGGCTACCCAACCCCTTTCTATGGCTACACCTTC
cdr3_aa: CATQAPGGYPTPFYGYTF

cdr3_length: 13
v_call: TRBV7-3
clone_size: NA
j_call: TRBJ2-7
d_call: TRBD2
cdr3_nt: TGTGCCAGCAGCGTAGGACTAGGCCTCGAGCAGTACTTC
cdr3_aa: CASSVGLGLEQYF

cdr3_length: 14
v_call: TRBV27
clone_size: few
j_call: TRBJ2-7
d_call: NA
cdr3_nt: TGTGCCAGCAGTTTAAAGGGGCGGGCTGACGAGCAGTACTTC
cdr3_aa: CASSLKGRADEQYF